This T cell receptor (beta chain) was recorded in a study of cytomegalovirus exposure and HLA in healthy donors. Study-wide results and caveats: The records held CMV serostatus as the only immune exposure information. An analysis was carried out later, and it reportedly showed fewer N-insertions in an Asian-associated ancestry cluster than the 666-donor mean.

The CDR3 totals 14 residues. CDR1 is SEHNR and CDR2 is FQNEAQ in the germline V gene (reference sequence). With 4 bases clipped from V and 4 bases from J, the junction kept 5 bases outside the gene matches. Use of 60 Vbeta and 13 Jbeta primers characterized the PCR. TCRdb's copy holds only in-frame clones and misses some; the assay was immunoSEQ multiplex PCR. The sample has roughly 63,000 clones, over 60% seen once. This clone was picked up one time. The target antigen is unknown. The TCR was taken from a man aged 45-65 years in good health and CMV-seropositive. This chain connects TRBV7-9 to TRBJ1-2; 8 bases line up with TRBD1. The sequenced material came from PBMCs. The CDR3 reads CASSYDRGTYGYTF. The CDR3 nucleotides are TGTGCCAGCAGCTATGACAGGGGCACCTATGGCTACACCTTC.